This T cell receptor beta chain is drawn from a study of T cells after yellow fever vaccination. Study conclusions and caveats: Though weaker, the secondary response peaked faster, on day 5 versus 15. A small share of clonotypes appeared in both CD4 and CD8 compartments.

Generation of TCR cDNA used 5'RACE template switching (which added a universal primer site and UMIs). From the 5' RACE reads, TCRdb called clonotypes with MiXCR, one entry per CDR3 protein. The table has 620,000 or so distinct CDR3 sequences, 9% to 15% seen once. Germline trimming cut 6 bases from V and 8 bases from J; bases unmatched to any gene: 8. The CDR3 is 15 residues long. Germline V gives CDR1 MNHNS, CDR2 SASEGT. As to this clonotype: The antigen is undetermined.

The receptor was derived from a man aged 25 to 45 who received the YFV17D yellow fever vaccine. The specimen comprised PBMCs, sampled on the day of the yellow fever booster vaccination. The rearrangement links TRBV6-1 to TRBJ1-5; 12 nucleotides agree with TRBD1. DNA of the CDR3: TGTGCCAGCAGCCGGGGACAGGGGGCAAGGGAGCCCCAGCATTTT. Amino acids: CASSRGQGAREPQHF.